The entry below describes one T cell receptor (beta chain). The antigen it recognizes is unknown. No base quality values were provided; no much bigger clone lies one nucleotide off. These data belong to a study of cytomegalovirus exposure and HLA in healthy donors (dated by TCRdb to the late 2010s). Broadly, across the study: According to an earlier analysis of several hundred of the donors, roughly 180 million T cells yielded 90 million to 130 million unique TCR beta sequences and 276 Gb of sequence data. An early release covering about 600 HLA-typed donors comprised roughly 300 gigabases of sequencing data and 65 million to 100 million unique TCR sequences. The genetic ancestry cluster associated with self-reported Caucasian donors included about 81% of the roughly 400 genotyped donors. The aim of the study was to test whether cataloging public T cell receptors could identify signatures of past pathogen exposure. The T cell repertoires of 700 or so subjects were profiled by immunosequencing and related to cytomegalovirus serostatus. In addition to the first cohort of 666 subjects, a separate validation cohort of approximately 130 different subjects was used. To predict cytomegalovirus infection status, the study brought together high-throughput TCR immunosequencing, statistical association of individual TCRs with disease status, and machine learning. A later analysis re-examined previously published TCR beta repertoires from about 670 donors and added high-resolution HLA genotyping to investigate patterns of TCR occurrence. The later analysis used no new phenotypic data to find candidate immune exposures, relying instead on TCR beta sequences and their occurrence across donors. An earlier analysis of about 620 of the donors applied high-throughput TCR beta sequencing to assess whether each TCR beta V gene segment acted as functional or pseudogenic. Donor age, sex, ethnicity and CMV serostatus were collected together with the repertoire data. Genome-wide SNP genotypes for about three fifths of the roughly 700 donors were used in a later genetic analysis, which treated that subset as a discovery cohort. All discovery cohort repertoires had been generated using a single sequencing platform. Both class I and class II loci were covered by HLA typing, at four-digit resolution. Typing coverage varied by locus: roughly 629-640 donors for A, B, C, DRB1 and DQB1; about 520 for DQA1; approximately 570 for DPA1; roughly 450 for DPB1. Roughly 5 DR-DQ haplotypes were handled as single units for association and clustering because linkage in the cohort was strong. On average, around 200,000 unique TCR beta nucleotide sequences were sequenced per donor among a few hundred genotyped donors of the cohort, with around 19% of those sequences being non-productive. Points the paper makes about the study in general: An association between a missense DCLRE1C variant and V-gene and J-gene trimming of TCR beta chains was found in a later genetic analysis and replicated in an independent cohort. In a later analysis, the rate of TCR association differed among HLA loci, with DRB1 alleles having the most associated TCRs and HLA-C alleles having the fewest. Linkage disequilibrium might explain the correlated functional status among segregating V segments, but an unknown experimental factor could not be ruled out. A further reported finding was that TCR beta sequences accurately predicted the HLA-A and HLA-B alleles for most subjects in the first cohort. Some IMGT-functional V segments, including TRBV6-2 and TRBV6-3, could not be told apart with the 87-base-pair reads, so those segments were excluded. According to a later analysis, parvovirus B19, influenza, CMV and Epstein-Barr virus appeared linked to several top co-occurrence clusters. The cohort was sequenced for TCR beta chains only, and without alpha or paired-chain data the features that could be detected were limited. When HLA alleles, especially DR and DQ, strongly co-occurred, attributing TCR associations to individual alleles was difficult. Cytomegalovirus status was reported to be diagnosed by the classifier with high specificity and sensitivity in both the original and validation cohorts. In vitro tests confirmed that a few of the cytomegalovirus-associated TCR beta chains recognize cytomegalovirus antigens. The only immune exposure information available for the cohort was CMV serostatus. The earlier analysis of approximately 560 of the donors excluded 15 to 20 rarely observed V segments, including chromosome 9 orphons, because counts were too low. Across donors, most TCR sequences were observed very rarely, whereas some public TCRs were present in many individuals. An earlier analysis of some 590 of the donors showed that most TCR beta V segments appeared in productive rearrangements either about 87% or about 30% of the time, which broadly matched IMGT annotations. It was suggested by the authors that the approach could potentially be generalized to other disease states and immunological phenotypes. A cluster of highly shared sequence variants was judged likely to represent a technical artifact of the sequencing pipeline. At a false discovery rate of 0.05, a later analysis linked 16,951 TCR beta sequences to specific HLA alleles. According to a later genetic analysis, donors in an Asian-associated ancestry cluster had fewer N-insertions in productive TCRs than the approximately 670-donor mean. The study gave a list of under 200 TCR beta chains associated with cytomegalovirus. A later analysis found that HLA-associated TCR beta chains were more clonally expanded and had lower generation probabilities than equally common non-associated chains. Because HLA typing was missing for some donors at each locus, association tests included only the typed subset. The presence/absence analyses assumed that sequencing depth was roughly uniform across donors, and that assumption may not be true. A later analysis found that most CMV-associated TCR beta chains appeared HLA-restricted, with HLA associations seemingly driven largely by CMV exposure.

Libraries were constructed by the immunoSEQ multiplex PCR assay. For the multiplex PCR, a mixture combining 60 forward primers for TCR Vbeta segments and 13 reverse primers for TCR Jbeta segments was used. Amplification of the CDR3 region of rearranged TCR beta genes was performed with a multiplex PCR assay on genomic DNA. On the Illumina HiSeq System, the amplified TCR beta libraries were sequenced as 87-base-pair reads. The authors' analysis ran thus. Across the 500 to 850 repertoires, a later analysis counted approximately 83 million unique TCR beta chains, around 11 million of which were shared by at least two donors. To remove PCR and sequencing errors, raw reads were error-corrected and collapsed into unique sequences using a nearest-neighbor algorithm that merged closely related sequences. Alignment of CDR3 sequences to IMGT reference sequences was used to assign V, D and J gene segments. For a sequence to be retained, a match of at least six nucleotides was required to both a V gene segment and a J gene segment. Rearrangements were classified as productive when the CDR3 lacked stop codons and remained in frame with V and J, and all other rearrangements were classified as non-productive. CDR3 was defined by IMGT convention, running from the second conserved V-encoded cysteine to the conserved J-encoded phenylalanine. The earlier analysis of a few hundred of the donors excluded any sequence lacking an unambiguous match to a single V gene segment. In an earlier analysis of roughly 500 of the donors, V segments were called functional above 56.7% productive rearrangements and were called segregating when the between-donor standard deviation exceeded 5%. To diagnose cytomegalovirus status from the catalog of TCR beta chain sequences, a statistical classification framework was built. In a later analysis, V and J genes were assigned by comparing TCR nucleotide sequences against IMGT/GENE-DB human TR gene sequences. Using the TCRdist pipeline, a later analysis assigned CDR3 sequences along with most-parsimonious VDJ recombination scenarios. A later analysis defined each TCR beta chain by its CDR3 amino acid sequence plus V-gene family, and excluded reads lacking a unique V-gene family. To address suspected cross-contamination and a sequencing artifact, a later analysis removed 592 highly shared, low-generation-probability nucleotide sequences. In a later analysis, a clonal expansion index was calculated for each public chain from normalized within-repertoire ranks of inferred template counts. Generation probabilities in a later analysis came from a VDJ recombination model fitted to out-of-frame rearrangements, and those results were checked against IGoR. In a later analysis, hypergeometric tests were used to score TCR-TCR, TCR-HLA and TCR-CMV co-occurrence, with a repertoire-size bias correction applied to TCR pairs. A later analysis estimated false discovery rates by permuting HLA or CMV assignments 20 times. A later analysis grouped co-occurring TCRs with DBSCAN, adding TCRdist sequence similarity when clustering within HLA-allele-positive subsets. For co-occurrence clustering, repertoires with fewer than 30,000 or more than 120,000 public chains were excluded, along with several repertoires with anomalous nucleotide sharing. TCRdb limited this immuneACCESS table to in-frame rearrangements with V and J called. A share of clones is missing; checked studies link under half to unresolved V genes, and the rest is unexplained. That table furnishes V, J and clone size, whereas the DNA furnished D and trimming. The sample table holds around 150,000 clones, of which 70% to 80% were seen once. The top ten clones comprise 3.5% of the sample.

The cohort consisted of fewer than 700 healthy bone marrow donors. Cohort members were all nominally healthy when sampled, although unrecorded immune exposures were likely present. CMV serostatus was positive for about 290 and negative for about half of the roughly 700 cohort members, and was not recorded for this donor. A peripheral blood sample was provided by each donor, and peripheral blood mononuclear cells were used for TCR beta sequencing. The Qiagen DNeasy Blood Extraction Kit was used to extract genomic DNA from the blood cell samples. The CDR3 starts with the cysteine, ends with the phenylalanine, and has 13 residues. Only the CDR3 part of the read is kept: 39 bases, read in frame from the first base. The germline V gene (reference sequence) yields LNHDA for CDR1 and SQIVND for CDR2. Trimming takes 4 bases from V and 5 bases from J, and the germline ends sit 6 bases apart.

The TCR comes from a human donor in good health. Input material: PBMCs. This chain joins TRBV19 to TRBJ1-6; the D gene lacks a confident call. Here the CDR3 is given as CASSNTDNSPLHF. DNA sequence: TGTGCCAGTAGTAACACAGATAATTCACCCCTCCACTTT.